Described below is a single T cell receptor (beta chain) sequence and its context. Its antigen remains unknown. The sample comes from a study of Siglec-9 on CD8 T cells in melanoma. Overall study findings and caveats: In melanoma tumors, a Siglec-9-marked effector memory CD8+ subset reportedly appeared to accumulate.

The CDR3 consists of 13 residues. V dropped 3 bases and J dropped 3 bases, with 9 bases sitting between them. CDR1 and CDR2 from the germline V gene are WSHSY and SAAADI. The method was immunoSEQ multiplex PCR; TCRdb's version includes in-frame clones alone and lacks a portion of them. The sample shows around 39,000 clones, 80% to 85% of them seen only once. Sequencing was carried out using Siglec-9- CD8+ T cells sorted from blood. This sequence originates from a human donor in good health. J is TRBJ2-7 and V is TRBV10-2; D is unclear. DNA of the CDR3: TGCGCCAGCAGTGATGAGGCTATCTACGAGCAGTACTTC. Translating gives CASSDEAIYEQYF.